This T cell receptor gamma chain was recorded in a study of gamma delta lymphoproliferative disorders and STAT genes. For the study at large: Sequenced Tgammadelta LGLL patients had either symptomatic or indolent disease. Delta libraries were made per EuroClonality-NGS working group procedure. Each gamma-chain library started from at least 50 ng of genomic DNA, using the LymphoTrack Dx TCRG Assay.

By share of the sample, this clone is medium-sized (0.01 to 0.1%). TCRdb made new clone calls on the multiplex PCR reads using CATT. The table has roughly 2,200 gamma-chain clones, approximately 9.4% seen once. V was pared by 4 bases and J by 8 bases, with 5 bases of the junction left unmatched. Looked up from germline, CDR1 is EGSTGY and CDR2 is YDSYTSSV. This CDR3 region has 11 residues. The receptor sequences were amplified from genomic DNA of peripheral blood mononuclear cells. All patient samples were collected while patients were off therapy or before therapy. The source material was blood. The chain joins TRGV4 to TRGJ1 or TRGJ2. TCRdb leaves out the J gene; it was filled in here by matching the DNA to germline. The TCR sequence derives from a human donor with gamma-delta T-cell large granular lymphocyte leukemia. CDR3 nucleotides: TGTGCCACCTGGGAAAGGGATAAGAAACTCTTT. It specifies CATWERDKKLF.